This T cell receptor (beta chain) is drawn from a study of blood T cells in healthy people across ages. Turning to this clonotype: Its target is unknown.

A J-beta primer mix and a sample-barcoded 5' primer were used in a second PCR of about 7 to 12 cycles. A tag from a template-switch adaptor with 12 random nucleotides marked each cDNA molecule. TCRdb redid the calling of the 5' RACE reads with MiXCR, one entry per CDR3 protein. The data contain roughly 1,100,000 distinct CDR3 sequences, about 25% of them seen just once; the ten biggest clones take up approximately 0.79%. Study-wide findings and caveats: When set beside aged donors, long-lived donors presented more naive CD4+ cells and higher diversity.

Total RNA was isolated from each sample in quantities of at least 5.5 micrograms. The same data also went into a second study, on T cells of mothers and their children.

The sequenced sample was blood. The sequence derives from a girl aged 2-9 years in good health.

CDR3 DNA: TGTGCCAGCAGCGTAGGGGAGACAGGGTATCAGCCCCAGCATTTT. It codes for CASSVGETGYQPQHF. This chain uses TRBV9 with TRBJ1-5, with 7 nucleotides matching TRBD1. The CDR3 loop spans 15 amino acids. V trimming: 0 bases; J trimming: 5 bases; junction bases outside the gene matches: 5. In germline, CDR1 is SGDLS, CDR2 YYNGEE.